A single sample gave rise to the 3 T cell receptor beta chains below, sequenced in a study of blood T cell repertoires in COVID-19. Sequencing used immunoSEQ multiplex PCR; TCRdb keeps in-frame clones, though not all of them. The sample records 110,000 or so clones, about 88% being singletons. Source material: peripheral blood. These receptors came from a woman aged 70-85 years who had recovered from COVID-19.

The chain combines TRBV7-2 with TRBJ2-3; the D gene is possibly TRBD2 (6 bases). CDR1 SGHTA and CDR2 FQGNSA come from the germline V gene. The CDR3 contains 12 residues. V was trimmed by 5 bases and J by 9 bases, leaving 12 bases between them. CDR3 sequence (DNA): TGTGCCAGCAGCCCGGGGGAGAAGACGCAGTATTTT. Amino acids: CASSPGEKTQYF.

The rearrangement joins TRBV10-3 to TRBJ2-1, with D possibly TRBD2 on 6 matching bases. The ends were cut back, 2 bases at V and 0 bases at J, with 8 bases in the middle. The CDR3 covers 15 residues. The germline gives CDR1 ENHRY, CDR2 SYGVKD. As DNA, the CDR3 is TGTGCCATCAGTGAGCGGGAGAGCTCCTACAATGAGCAGTTCTTC. Translated, it gives CAISERESSYNEQFF.

The CDR3 DNA sequence: TGTGCAGGGGAGGGTCTACGAACCTACGAGCAGTACTTC. Translating it yields CAGEGLRTYEQYF. This chain joins TRBV6-5 and TRBJ2-7, with 7 bases fitting TRBD2. Germline loops: CDR1 MNHEY, CDR2 SVGAGI. The CDR3 has 13 residues.